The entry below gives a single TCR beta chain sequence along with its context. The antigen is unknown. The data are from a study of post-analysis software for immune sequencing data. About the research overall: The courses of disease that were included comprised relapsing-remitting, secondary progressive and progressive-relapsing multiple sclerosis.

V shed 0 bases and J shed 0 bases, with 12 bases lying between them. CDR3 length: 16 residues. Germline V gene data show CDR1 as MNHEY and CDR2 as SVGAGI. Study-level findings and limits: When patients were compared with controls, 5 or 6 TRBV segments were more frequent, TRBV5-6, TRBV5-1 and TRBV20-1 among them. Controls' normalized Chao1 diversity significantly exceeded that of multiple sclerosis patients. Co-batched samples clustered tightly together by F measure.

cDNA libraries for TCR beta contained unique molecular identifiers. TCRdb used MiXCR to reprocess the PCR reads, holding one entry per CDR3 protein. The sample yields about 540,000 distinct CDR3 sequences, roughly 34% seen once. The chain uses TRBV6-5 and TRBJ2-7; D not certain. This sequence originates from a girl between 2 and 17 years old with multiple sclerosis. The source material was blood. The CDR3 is CASSYSRSSRSYEQYF. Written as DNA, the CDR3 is TGTGCCAGCAGTTACTCAAGGAGTTCGCGCTCCTACGAGCAGTACTTC.